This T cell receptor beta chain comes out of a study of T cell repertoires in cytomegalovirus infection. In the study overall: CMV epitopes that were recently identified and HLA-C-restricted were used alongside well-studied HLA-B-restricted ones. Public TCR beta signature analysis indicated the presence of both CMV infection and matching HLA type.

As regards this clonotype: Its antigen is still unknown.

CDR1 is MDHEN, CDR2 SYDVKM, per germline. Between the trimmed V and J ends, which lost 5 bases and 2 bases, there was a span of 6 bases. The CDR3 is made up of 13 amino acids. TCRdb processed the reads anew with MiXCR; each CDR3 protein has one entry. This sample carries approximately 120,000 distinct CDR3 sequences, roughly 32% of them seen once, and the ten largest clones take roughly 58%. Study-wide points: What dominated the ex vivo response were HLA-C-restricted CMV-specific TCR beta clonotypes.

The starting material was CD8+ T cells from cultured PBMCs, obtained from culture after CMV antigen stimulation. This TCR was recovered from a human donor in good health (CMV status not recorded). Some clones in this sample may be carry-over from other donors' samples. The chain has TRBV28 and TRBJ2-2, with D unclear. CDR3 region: CASSARNTGELFF. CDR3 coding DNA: TGTGCCAGCAGTGCCCGAAACACCGGGGAGCTGTTTTTT.